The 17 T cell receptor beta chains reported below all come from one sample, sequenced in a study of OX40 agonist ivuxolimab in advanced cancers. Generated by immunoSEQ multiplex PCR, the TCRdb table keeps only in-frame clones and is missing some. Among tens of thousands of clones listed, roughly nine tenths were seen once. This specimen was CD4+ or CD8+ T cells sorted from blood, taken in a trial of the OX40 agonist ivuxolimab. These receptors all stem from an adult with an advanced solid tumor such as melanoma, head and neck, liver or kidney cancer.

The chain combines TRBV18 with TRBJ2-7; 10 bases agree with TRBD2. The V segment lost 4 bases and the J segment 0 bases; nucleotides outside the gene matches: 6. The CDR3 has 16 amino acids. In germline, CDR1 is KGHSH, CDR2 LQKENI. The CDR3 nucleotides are TGTGCCAGCTCACACCCGGGGACTAGCGACTCCTACGAGCAGTACTTC. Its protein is CASSHPGTSDSYEQYF.

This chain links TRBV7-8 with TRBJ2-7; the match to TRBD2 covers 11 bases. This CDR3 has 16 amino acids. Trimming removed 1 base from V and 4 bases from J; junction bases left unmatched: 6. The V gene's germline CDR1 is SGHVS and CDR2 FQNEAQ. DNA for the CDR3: TGTGCCAGCAGCTTAGTGCGTAGCGGGAGGGTGTACGAGCAGTACTTC. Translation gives CASSLVRSGRVYEQYF.

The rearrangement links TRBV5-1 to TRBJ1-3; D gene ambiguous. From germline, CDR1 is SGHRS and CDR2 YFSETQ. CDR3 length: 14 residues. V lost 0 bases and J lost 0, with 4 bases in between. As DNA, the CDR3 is TGCGCCAGCAGCTTGGATAGCTCTGGAAACACCATATATTTT. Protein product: CASSLDSSGNTIYF.

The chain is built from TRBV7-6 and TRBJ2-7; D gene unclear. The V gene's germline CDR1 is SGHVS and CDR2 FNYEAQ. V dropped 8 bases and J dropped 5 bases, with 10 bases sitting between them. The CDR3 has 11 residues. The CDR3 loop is CASGYRDEQYF. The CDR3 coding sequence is TGTGCCAGCGGTTACCGGGACGAGCAGTACTTC. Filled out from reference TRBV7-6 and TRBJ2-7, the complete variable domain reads GAGVSQSPRYKVTKRGQDVALRCDPISGHVSLYWYRQALGQGPEFLTYFNYEAQQDKSGLPNDRFSAERPEGSISTLTIQRTEQRDSAMYRCASGYRDEQYFGPGTRLTVT.

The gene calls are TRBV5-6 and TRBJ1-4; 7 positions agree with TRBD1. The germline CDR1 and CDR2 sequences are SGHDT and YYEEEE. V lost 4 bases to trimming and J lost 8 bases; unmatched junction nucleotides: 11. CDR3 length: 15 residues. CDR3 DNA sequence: TGTGCCAGCAGCGCGACAGGGAGGCCGCGGGAAAAACTGTTTTTT. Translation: CASSATGRPREKLFF.

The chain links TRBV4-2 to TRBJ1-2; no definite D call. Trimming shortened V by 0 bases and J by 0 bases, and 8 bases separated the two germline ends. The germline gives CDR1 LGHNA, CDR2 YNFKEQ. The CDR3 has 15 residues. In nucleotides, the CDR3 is TGTGCCAGCAGCCAAGAAAGTAGCACTAACTATGGCTACACCTTC. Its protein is CASSQESSTNYGYTF.

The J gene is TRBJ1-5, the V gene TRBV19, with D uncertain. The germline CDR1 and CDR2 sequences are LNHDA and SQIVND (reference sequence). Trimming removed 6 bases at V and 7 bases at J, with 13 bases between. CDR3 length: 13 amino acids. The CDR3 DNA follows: TGTGCCAGTAGACAGCAGGTCGAGCAGCCCCAGCATTTT. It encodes CASRQQVEQPQHF.

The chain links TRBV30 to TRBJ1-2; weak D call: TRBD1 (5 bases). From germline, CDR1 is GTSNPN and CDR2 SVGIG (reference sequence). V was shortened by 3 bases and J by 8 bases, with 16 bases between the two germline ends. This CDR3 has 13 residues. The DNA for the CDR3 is TGTGCCTGGAGCCGCCGTGGGGGTTACGGCTACACCTTC. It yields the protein CAWSRRGGYGYTF.

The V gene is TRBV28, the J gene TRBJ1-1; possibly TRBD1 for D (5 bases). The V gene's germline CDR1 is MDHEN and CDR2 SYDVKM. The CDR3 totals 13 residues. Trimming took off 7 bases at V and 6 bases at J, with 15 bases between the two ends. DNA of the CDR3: TGTGCCAGCAATACCGGGGCGCGGGCTGAAGCTTTCTTT. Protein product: CASNTGARAEAFF.

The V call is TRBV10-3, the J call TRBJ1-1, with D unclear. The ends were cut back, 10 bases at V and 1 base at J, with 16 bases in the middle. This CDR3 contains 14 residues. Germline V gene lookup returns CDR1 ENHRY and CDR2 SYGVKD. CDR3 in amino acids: CATRLSLQNTEAFF. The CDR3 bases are TGTGCCACGCGATTGAGCCTACAGAACACTGAAGCTTTCTTT.

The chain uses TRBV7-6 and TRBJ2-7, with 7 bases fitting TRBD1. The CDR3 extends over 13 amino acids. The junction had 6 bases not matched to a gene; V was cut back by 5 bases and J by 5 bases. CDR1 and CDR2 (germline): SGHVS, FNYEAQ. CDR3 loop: CASSKTTGNEQYF. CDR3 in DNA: TGTGCCAGCAGCAAGACGACAGGGAACGAGCAGTACTTC. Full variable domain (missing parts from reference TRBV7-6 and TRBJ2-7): GAGVSQSPRYKVTKRGQDVALRCDPISGHVSLYWYRQALGQGPEFLTYFNYEAQQDKSGLPNDRFSAERPEGSISTLTIQRTEQRDSAMYRCASSKTTGNEQYFGPGTRLTVT.

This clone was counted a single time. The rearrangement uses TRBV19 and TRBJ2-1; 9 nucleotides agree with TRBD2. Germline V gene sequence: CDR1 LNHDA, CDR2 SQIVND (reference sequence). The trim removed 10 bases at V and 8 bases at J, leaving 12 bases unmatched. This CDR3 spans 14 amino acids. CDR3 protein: CATRPGLALDEQFF. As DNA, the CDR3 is TGTGCCACCCGGCCGGGACTAGCTCTCGATGAGCAGTTCTTC.

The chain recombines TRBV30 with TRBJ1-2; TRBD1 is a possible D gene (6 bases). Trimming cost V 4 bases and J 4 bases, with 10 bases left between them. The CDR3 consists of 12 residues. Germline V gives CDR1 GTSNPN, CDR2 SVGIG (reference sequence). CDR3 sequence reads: CAWKQGPYGYTF. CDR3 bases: TGTGCCTGGAAACAGGGTCCCTATGGCTACACCTTC.

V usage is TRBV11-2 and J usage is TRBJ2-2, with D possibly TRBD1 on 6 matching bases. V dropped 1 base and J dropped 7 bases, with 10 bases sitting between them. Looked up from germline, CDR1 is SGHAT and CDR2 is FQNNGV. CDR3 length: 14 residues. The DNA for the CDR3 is TGTGCCAGCAGCTTAGCAGGGGCGTACGGGGAGCTGTTTTTT. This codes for CASSLAGAYGELFF.

The CDR3 sequence: CASSPVYEQYF. Written as DNA, the CDR3 is TGTGCCAGCAGCCCCGTCTACGAGCAGTACTTC. V and J are TRBV11-2 and TRBJ2-7, with D unresolved. The V gene lost 5 bases and the J gene lost 3 bases, with 5 bases spanning the gap. This CDR3 is built from 11 residues. The V gene's germline CDR1 is SGHAT and CDR2 FQNNGV.

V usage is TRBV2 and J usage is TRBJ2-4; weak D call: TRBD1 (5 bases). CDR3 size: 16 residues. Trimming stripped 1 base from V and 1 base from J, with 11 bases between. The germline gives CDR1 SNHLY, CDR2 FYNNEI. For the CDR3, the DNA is TGTGCCAGCAGTGAAGGGTTACCAGGGGCCAAAAACATTCAGTACTTC. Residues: CASSEGLPGAKNIQYF.

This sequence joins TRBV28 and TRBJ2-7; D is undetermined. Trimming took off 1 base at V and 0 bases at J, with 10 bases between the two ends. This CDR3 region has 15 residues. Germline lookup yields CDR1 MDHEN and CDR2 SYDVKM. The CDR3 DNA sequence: TGTGCCAGCAGTTTATCGGGCGGTACCTCCTACGAGCAGTACTTC. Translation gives CASSLSGGTSYEQYF.